This is a list of T cell receptor beta chains from one sample in a study of shared T cell receptors in the human thymus. Here immunoSEQ multiplex PCR was the method, and the copy in TCRdb shows in-frame clones only, minus some. Here the sample spans some 660,000 clones, more than 75% being singletons. The same sample was also used in a study of human thymus T cells.

Sequencing was carried out using thymocytes. These receptor sequences come from a boy under two years old with a congenital heart defect. The conserved cysteine and the conserved F or W are not part of the CDR3 here. The D gene is left open where the match is weak.

J | V | D | CDR3
TRBJ2-7 | TRBV6-6 | . | ASSGGGSYEQY
TRBJ2-7 | TRBV18 | TRBD2 | ASSREGLASSYEQY
TRBJ2-7 | TRBV29-1 | TRBD2 | SVRRGGHEQY
TRBJ1-5 | TRBV18 | . | ASSTREDLYQPQH
TRBJ2-5 | TRBV6-6 | TRBD2 | ASSYSGEETQY
TRBJ2-1 | TRBV4-1 | . | ASSQDTRGLKRNEQF
TRBJ1-6 | TRBV9 | . | ASSAWNPGNTSPLH
TRBJ2-7 | TRBV5-1 | . | ASSFIGGAYEQY
TRBJ1-2 | TRBV12-5 | TRBD1 | ASGLASRTGSRYGYT
TRBJ2-3 | TRBV28 | . | ASSLLRLSTDTQY
TRBJ1-5 | TRBV4-3 | TRBD1 | ASSQDHRTGGLFQPQH
TRBJ1-1 | TRBV6-6 | TRBD1 | ASSYSSGGEAF
TRBJ1-6 | TRBV28 | TRBD1 | ATHRGWNSPLH
TRBJ1-3 | TRBV6-5 | TRBD1 | ASRETGSGNTIY
TRBJ1-2 | TRBV14 | TRBD1 | ASSLDRFYGYT
TRBJ2-7 | TRBV6-1 | TRBD1 | ASSESGTGTHEQY
TRBJ1-1 | TRBV2 | . | ASSNKKGEAGAF
TRBJ1-2 | TRBV19 | TRBD1 | ASTGTQGAKGYT